Following are 29 T cell receptor beta chains from one sample sequenced in a study of CD4 T cells in relation to SARS-CoV-2 and coronaviruses. Their target antigens are unknown. Repertoires were generated with immunoSEQ multiplex PCR, while TCRdb's copy carries only in-frame clones and drops some. The table has tens of thousands of clones, roughly four fifths seen once. The unexposed donors gave CD4+ T cells in about 2010-2019, prior to COVID-19. The cells were cultured for approximately ten days before CD4+ T cells were isolated. The material sequenced was CD4+ T cells from PBMCs, cultured in vitro. These receptors were obtained from a human donor in good health.

The chain employs TRBV6-5 and TRBJ2-1, with D unclear. CDR1 is MNHEY, CDR2 SVGAGI, per germline. The V gene lost 6 bases and the J gene lost 0 bases, with 9 bases spanning the gap. This CDR3 contains 14 residues. In DNA, the CDR3 is TGTGCCAGCAGGGTACAGAGCTCCTACAATGAGCAGTTCTTC. Residues: CASRVQSSYNEQFF.

V usage is TRBV14 and J usage is TRBJ1-2; weak D call: TRBD1 (5 bases). This CDR3 contains 14 residues. Germline-derived CDR1 and CDR2 are SGHDN and FVKESK. Trimming removed 1 base from V and 7 bases from J, with 13 bases in between. The CDR3 bases are TGTGCCAGCAGCCAAGCAGGGATATCAGGTGGCTACACCTTC. Its translation is CASSQAGISGGYTF.

The rearrangement links TRBV21-1 to TRBJ2-3; whether TRBD1, the table's D call, matches the DNA was not checked. TRBV21-1 is a pseudogene segment. The CDR3 is made up of 15 amino acids. In nucleotides, the CDR3 is TGTGCCAGGGGGACAGGGGGTTCTAGCACAGATACGCAGTATTTT. This translates into CARGTGGSSTDTQYF.

The CDR3 region is CASSPFGQAGYTF. Here the CDR3 DNA reads TGTGCCAGCAGTCCCTTCGGACAGGCTGGCTACACCTTC. This chain uses TRBV6-2 or TRBV6-3 with TRBJ1-2; the match to TRBD1 covers 7 bases. The CDR3 covers 13 residues. Germline trimming cut 5 bases from V and 7 bases from J; bases unmatched to any gene: 7. CDR1 is MNHEY and CDR2 is SVGEGT in the germline V gene.

J is TRBJ2-7 and V is TRBV7-2, with 7 positions matching TRBD2. Germline CDR1 and CDR2: SGHTA and FQGNSA. V lost 5 bases and J lost 5; bases outside the gene matches: 12. The CDR3 runs 15 residues. DNA of the CDR3: TGTGCCAGCAGCACAAAATCCAGGGAGGGCCACGAGCAGTACTTC. It translates to CASSTKSREGHEQYF.

This CDR3 reads CASSIETARGELFF. The CDR3 coding sequence is TGTGCCAGTAGTATAGAGACGGCAAGGGGGGAGCTGTTTTTT. The chain has TRBV19 and TRBJ2-2, with D unresolved. Trimming removed 0 bases at V and 8 bases at J, with 10 bases between. This CDR3 spans 14 amino acids. CDR1 and CDR2 from the germline V gene are LNHDA and SQIVND (reference sequence).

The rearrangement links TRBV3-1 (or the pseudogene TRBV3-2) to TRBJ2-7; 9 bases are shared with TRBD1. The J segment lost 3 bases and the V segment lost 4 bases, leaving 7 bases of the junction unmatched. The CDR3 contains 15 residues. CDR1 is LGHDT, CDR2 YNNKEL, per germline (reference sequence). As DNA, the CDR3 is TGTGCCAGCAGCCCTATGCCGGGACAGGGCTACGAGCAGTACTTC. Its translation is CASSPMPGQGYEQYF.

The J gene is TRBJ1-5, the V gene TRBV7-8; the D gene is possibly TRBD1 (5 bases). The CDR3 totals 15 residues. V lost 2 bases and J 3 bases, leaving 11 bases between the germline ends. CDR1 is SGHVS and CDR2 is FQNEAQ in the germline V gene. CDR3 sequence: CASSLTAGFNQPQHF. The CDR3, as DNA: TGTGCCAGCAGCTTAACGGCAGGGTTCAATCAGCCCCAGCATTTT.

About this clone itself: No DNA is shown, since the ends of the CDR3 on it are uncertain; the CDR3 is the one TCRdb lists. The CDR3 protein is CASSSSAYGTDTQYF. The chain combines TRBV27 with TRBJ2-3; the table's TRBD2 call for D was not verified on the DNA. The CDR3 spans 15 residues, counting both ends. CDR1 and CDR2 from the germline V gene are MNHEY and SMNVEV (reference sequence).

V is TRBV3-1 (or the pseudogene TRBV3-2) and J is TRBJ1-5; possible D gene TRBD1, 5 bases. With 7 bases removed from V and 1 base from J, the gap between germline ends came to 14 bases. Looked up from germline, CDR1 is LGHDT and CDR2 is YNNKEL (reference sequence). This CDR3 is 15 amino acids long. The CDR3 DNA reads as TGTGCCAGCACCATGGGGCACACGAGCAATCAGCCCCAGCATTTT. Its translation is CASTMGHTSNQPQHF.

CDR3 in DNA: TGTGCCAGCAGCTCCGGACAGACTAACAATCAGCCCCAGCATTTT. It is translated as CASSSGQTNNQPQHF. This chain joins TRBV5-8 and TRBJ1-5, with D possibly TRBD1 on 6 matching bases. The CDR3 consists of 15 residues. Germline V gives CDR1 SGHTS, CDR2 YDEGEE. V was trimmed by 3 bases and J by 3 bases, leaving 13 bases between them.

The chain carries TRBV4-1 and TRBJ2-3; D gene unclear. With 0 bases removed from V and 1 base from J, the gap between germline ends came to 11 bases. The CDR3 extends over 16 amino acids. Germline V gene data show CDR1 as MGHRA and CDR2 as YSYEKL. CDR3: CASSQDRSSGTDTQYF. The DNA of the CDR3 is TGCGCCAGCAGCCAAGATCGGTCCAGCGGCACAGATACGCAGTATTTT.

The DNA for the CDR3 is TGTGCCAGCAGCCCGTGGCGCGCCCGGGGAACTGAAGCTTTCTTT. Translated, it gives CASSPWRARGTEAFF. V usage is TRBV7-9 and J usage is TRBJ1-1, with D hard to call. V gave up 5 bases and J gave up 5 bases, with 18 bases separating them. The CDR3 sequence is 15 residues long. Germline loops: CDR1 SEHNR, CDR2 FQNEAQ (reference sequence). Full variable domain (outside the CDR3, taken from reference TRBV7-9 and TRBJ1-1): DTGVSQNPRHKITKRGQNVTFRCDPISEHNRLYWYRQTLGQGPEFLTYFQNEAQLEKSRLLSDRFSAERPKGSFSTLEIQRTEQGDSAMYLCASSPWRARGTEAFFGQGTRLTVV.

The genes are TRBV6-5 and TRBJ2-7; TRBD1 matches at 7 bases. The CDR3 is 14 amino acids. The trim removed 7 bases at V and 0 bases at J, leaving 6 bases unmatched. From germline, CDR1 is MNHEY and CDR2 SVGAGI. CDR3 nucleotide sequence: TGTGCCAGCAAGGGGGCGAGGAACTCCTACGAGCAGTACTTC. Residues: CASKGARNSYEQYF.

The chain is built from TRBV9 and TRBJ2-3, with D possibly TRBD2 on 6 matching bases. Germline CDR1 is SGDLS and CDR2 is YYNGEE. The CDR3 runs to 15 residues. V dropped 3 bases and J dropped 0 bases, with 11 bases sitting between them. CDR3 in amino acids: CASSAGLPSTDTQYF. Here the CDR3 DNA reads TGTGCCAGCAGCGCGGGACTCCCAAGCACAGATACGCAGTATTTT.

The chain joins TRBV7-9 to TRBJ1-1, with TRBD1 matching 9 bases. CDR3 size: 16 residues. Per the germline V gene, CDR1 is SEHNR and CDR2 is FQNEAQ (reference sequence). J was trimmed by 6 bases and V by 3 bases; bases with no gene match: 11. This CDR3 is CASSFEITGGFAEAFF. DNA of the CDR3: TGTGCCAGCAGCTTTGAGATCACAGGGGGCTTCGCTGAAGCTTTCTTT. Full variable domain (missing parts from reference TRBV7-9 and TRBJ1-1): DTGVSQNPRHKITKRGQNVTFRCDPISEHNRLYWYRQTLGQGPEFLTYFQNEAQLEKSRLLSDRFSAERPKGSFSTLEIQRTEQGDSAMYLCASSFEITGGFAEAFFGQGTRLTVV.

This clone was recorded only once. The J gene is TRBJ2-7, the V gene TRBV7-6, with D tentatively TRBD2 (6 bases). The V and J ends lost 0 bases and 6 bases respectively, with 12 bases between them. The germline CDR1 and CDR2 sequences are SGHVS and FNYEAQ. There are 14 residues in the CDR3. CDR3 sequence: CASSLALEGSEQYF. The CDR3 DNA reads as TGTGCCAGCAGCTTAGCGCTGGAGGGTTCCGAGCAGTACTTC.

The table lists this clone with a count of one. The chain is built from TRBV2 and TRBJ2-7, with D perhaps matching TRBD2 (6 bases). Germline CDR1 is SNHLY and CDR2 is FYNNEI. The CDR3 loop spans 14 amino acids. V lost 7 bases and J 6 bases, leaving 19 bases between the germline ends. The CDR3 spells CASKGRQGGVEQYF. The CDR3 DNA reads as TGTGCCAGCAAAGGGCGTCAGGGAGGAGTCGAGCAGTACTTC.

This chain links TRBV4-3 with TRBJ2-1; D remains ambiguous. The V end was cut by 0 bases, the J end by 0 bases, with 12 bases between. Germline CDR1 is LGHNA and CDR2 is YSLEER. This CDR3 is built from 17 residues. Written as DNA, the CDR3 is TGCGCCAGCAGCCAAGATCCGGCCAGAAGCTCCTACAATGAGCAGTTCTTC. This translates into CASSQDPARSSYNEQFF.

The chain recombines TRBV5-1 with TRBJ2-2; no firm D call. CDR1 is SGHRS, CDR2 YFSETQ, per germline. This CDR3 region has 15 residues. Trimming removed 1 base from V and 6 bases from J, with 13 bases in between. CDR3: CASSLSWWRSGELFF. The CDR3 coding sequence is TGCGCCAGCAGCTTGAGTTGGTGGAGATCCGGGGAGCTGTTTTTT.

The chain employs TRBV9 and TRBJ2-6; tentative D call: TRBD1 (5 bases). The CDR3 spans 17 residues. Germline CDR1 is SGDLS and CDR2 is YYNGEE. The ends were cut back, 0 bases at V and 3 bases at J, with 13 bases in the middle. The CDR3, as DNA: TGTGCCAGCAGCGTAGAGCAGGGTCTAGTTGGGGCCAACGTCCTGACTTTC. Its translation: CASSVEQGLVGANVLTF.

Comment on this clone: Other DNA sequences from this sample encode an identical CDR3 as well. The V call is TRBV19, the J call TRBJ1-2; TRBD1 matches 8 bases. Germline V lookup: CDR1 LNHDA, CDR2 SQIVND (reference sequence). V trimming: 5 bases; J trimming: 11 bases; junction bases outside the gene matches: 13. The CDR3 sequence is 14 residues long. The CDR3 DNA reads TGTGCCAGTAGTGTATCGGACAGGGTGGGCGGTTACACCTTC. Residues: CASSVSDRVGGYTF.

The gene calls are TRBV5-6 and TRBJ2-2; D call uncertain. CDR1 is SGHDT and CDR2 is YYEEEE in the germline V gene. Trimming shortened V by 0 bases and J by 6 bases, and 6 bases separated the two germline ends. This CDR3 spans 13 amino acids. This CDR3 reads CASSLVIAGELFF. The DNA of the CDR3 is TGTGCCAGCAGCTTGGTGATAGCCGGGGAGCTGTTTTTT. The full variable domain, rest sourced from reference TRBV5-6 and TRBJ2-2, is DAGVTQSPTHLIKTRGQQVTLRCSPKSGHDTVSWYQQALGQGPQFIFQYYEEEERQRGNFPDRFSGHQFPNYSSELNVNALLLGDSALYLCASSLVIAGELFFGEGSRLTVL.

This chain joins TRBV19 and TRBJ1-2; D gene unclear. The CDR3 has 13 amino acids. V shed 5 bases and J shed 8 bases, with 15 bases lying between them. CDR1 is LNHDA, CDR2 SQIVND, per germline (reference sequence). This CDR3 is CASSETRLDGYTF. CDR3 DNA: TGTGCCAGTAGTGAGACCCGATTGGACGGCTACACCTTC.

The chain couples TRBV7-2 to TRBJ1-1; 7 bases line up with TRBD1. The germline gives CDR1 SGHTA, CDR2 FQGNSA. The CDR3 is made up of 13 amino acids. The V segment lost 5 bases and the J segment 4 bases; nucleotides outside the gene matches: 4. For the CDR3, the DNA is TGTGCCAGCAGCAGGGGGCGCGTCACTGAAGCTTTCTTT. It specifies CASSRGRVTEAFF.

This rearrangement joins TRBV7-6 to TRBJ2-3, with TRBD1 matching over 9 bases. The V gene's germline CDR1 is SGHVS and CDR2 FNYEAQ. The V and J ends lost 6 bases and 2 bases, in that order; junction bases with no gene match: 9. This CDR3 contains 16 residues. CDR3 DNA sequence: TGTGCCAGCAGTCTTTGGGGACAGGGAAACACAGATACGCAGTATTTT. Amino acids: CASSLWGQGNTDTQYF.

The chain's CDR3 is CASSHVQGGRVPGEQFF. In DNA, the CDR3 is TGCGCCAGCAGCCATGTTCAGGGCGGGAGGGTCCCGGGTGAGCAGTTCTTC. The chain couples TRBV4-1 to TRBJ2-1; 9 bases map to TRBD2. The CDR3 contains 17 residues. Germline V CDR1 and CDR2: MGHRA, YSYEKL. Unmatched junction bases numbered 15, after V lost 3 bases and J lost 9 bases.

The V call is TRBV4-3, the J call TRBJ1-4; the match to TRBD1 covers 7 bases. This CDR3 has 17 residues. V lost 1 base, J lost 7 bases, and 12 bases stayed unmatched. Germline V CDR1 and CDR2: LGHNA, YSLEER. CDR3 region: CASSQGAVRGRREKLFF. In nucleotides, the CDR3 is TGCGCCAGCAGCCAAGGAGCGGTGAGGGGGCGTCGTGAAAAACTGTTTTTT.

The V and J genes are TRBV2 and TRBJ2-3; a weak D match, TRBD2 (6 bases). Per germline, CDR1 SNHLY and CDR2 FYNNEI. This CDR3 region has 13 residues. Trimming shortened V by 5 bases and J by 5 bases, and 11 bases separated the two germline ends. CDR3 sequence: CASSREFGDTQYF. The CDR3, as DNA: TGTGCCAGCAGTCGGGAGTTCGGAGATACGCAGTATTTT.